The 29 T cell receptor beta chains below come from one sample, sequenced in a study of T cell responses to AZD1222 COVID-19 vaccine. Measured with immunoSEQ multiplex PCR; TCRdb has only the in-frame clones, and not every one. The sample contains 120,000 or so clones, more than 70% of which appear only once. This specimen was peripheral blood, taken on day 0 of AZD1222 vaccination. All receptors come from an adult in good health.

This CDR3 is CASTDINYGYTF. CDR3 in DNA: TGTGCCAGTACGGACATCAACTATGGCTACACCTTC. The chain joins TRBV19 to TRBJ1-2; a weak D match, TRBD1 (5 bases). V was shortened by 7 bases and J by 2 bases, with 8 bases between the two germline ends. CDR3 size: 12 residues. Per germline, CDR1 LNHDA and CDR2 SQIVND (reference sequence).

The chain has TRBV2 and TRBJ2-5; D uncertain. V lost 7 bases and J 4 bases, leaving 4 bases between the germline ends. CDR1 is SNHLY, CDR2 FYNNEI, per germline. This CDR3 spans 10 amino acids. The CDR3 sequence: CASKGETQYF. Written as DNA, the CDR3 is TGTGCCAGCAAGGGAGAGACCCAGTACTTC.

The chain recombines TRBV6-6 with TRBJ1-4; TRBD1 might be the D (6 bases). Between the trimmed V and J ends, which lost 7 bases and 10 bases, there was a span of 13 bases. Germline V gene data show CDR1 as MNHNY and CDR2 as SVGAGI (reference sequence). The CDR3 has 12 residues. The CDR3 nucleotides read TGTGCCAGCACCTTAGGGGGTGGAAAACTGTTTTTT. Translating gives CASTLGGGKLFF.

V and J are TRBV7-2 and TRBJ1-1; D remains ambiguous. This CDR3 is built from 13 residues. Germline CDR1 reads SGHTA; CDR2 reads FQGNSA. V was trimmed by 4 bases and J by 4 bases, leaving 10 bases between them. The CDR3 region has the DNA TGTGCCAGCAGCTCCGGACGGGGCACTGAAGCTTTCTTT. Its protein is CASSSGRGTEAFF.

The CDR3 region has the DNA TGTGCCAGCAGTTACTCGGGGGCTGGGGGCAATCAGCCCCAGCATTTT. As protein: CASSYSGAGGNQPQHF. The chain couples TRBV6-5 to TRBJ1-5, with D tentatively TRBD1 (6 bases). Germline loops: CDR1 MNHEY, CDR2 SVGAGI. This CDR3 comprises 16 residues. The V end was cut by 0 bases, the J end by 2 bases, with 11 bases between.

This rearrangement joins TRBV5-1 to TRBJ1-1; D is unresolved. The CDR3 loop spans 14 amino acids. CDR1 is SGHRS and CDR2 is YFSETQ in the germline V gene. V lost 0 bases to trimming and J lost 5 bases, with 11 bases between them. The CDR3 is CASSLDGGGTEAFF. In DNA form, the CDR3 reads TGCGCCAGCAGCTTGGACGGTGGAGGGACTGAAGCTTTCTTT.

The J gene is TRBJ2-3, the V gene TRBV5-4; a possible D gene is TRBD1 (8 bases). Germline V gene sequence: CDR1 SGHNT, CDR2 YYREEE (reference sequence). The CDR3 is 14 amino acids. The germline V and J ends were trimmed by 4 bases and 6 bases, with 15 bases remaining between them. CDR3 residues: CASSLDREGDTQYF. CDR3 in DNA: TGTGCCAGCAGCCTGGACAGGGAGGGGGATACGCAGTATTTT.

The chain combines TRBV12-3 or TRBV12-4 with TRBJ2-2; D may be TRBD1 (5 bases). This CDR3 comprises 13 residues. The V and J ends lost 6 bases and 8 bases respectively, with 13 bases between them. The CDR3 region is CASRTGDPGELFF. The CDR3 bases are TGTGCCAGCAGAACAGGTGATCCTGGGGAGCTGTTTTTT.

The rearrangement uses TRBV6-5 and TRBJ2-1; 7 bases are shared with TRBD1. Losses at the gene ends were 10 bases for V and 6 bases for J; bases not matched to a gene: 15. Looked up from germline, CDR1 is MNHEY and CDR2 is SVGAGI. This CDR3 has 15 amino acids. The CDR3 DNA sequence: TGTGCCACTACCGAACGGAGACAGGGTTCCAATGAGCAGTTCTTC. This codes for CATTERRQGSNEQFF.

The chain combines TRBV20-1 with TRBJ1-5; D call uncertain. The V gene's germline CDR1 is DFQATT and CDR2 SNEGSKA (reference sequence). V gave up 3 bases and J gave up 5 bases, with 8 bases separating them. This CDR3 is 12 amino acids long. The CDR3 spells CSASGGDQPQHF. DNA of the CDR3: TGCAGTGCTAGTGGAGGAGATCAGCCCCAGCATTTT.

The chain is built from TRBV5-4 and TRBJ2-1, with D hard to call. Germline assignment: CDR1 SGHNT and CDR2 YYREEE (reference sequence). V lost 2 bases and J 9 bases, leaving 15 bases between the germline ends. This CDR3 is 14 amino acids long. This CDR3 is CASSFRLGYAEQFF. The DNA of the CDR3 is TGTGCCAGCAGCTTCCGGCTGGGTTACGCTGAGCAGTTCTTC.

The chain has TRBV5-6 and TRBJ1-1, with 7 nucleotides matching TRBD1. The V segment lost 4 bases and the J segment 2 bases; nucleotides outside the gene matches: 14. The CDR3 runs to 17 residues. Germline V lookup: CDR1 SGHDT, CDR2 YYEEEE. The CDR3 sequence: CASSPTLRTGGNTEAFF. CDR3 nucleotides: TGTGCCAGCAGCCCGACTTTAAGGACAGGCGGAAACACTGAAGCTTTCTTT.

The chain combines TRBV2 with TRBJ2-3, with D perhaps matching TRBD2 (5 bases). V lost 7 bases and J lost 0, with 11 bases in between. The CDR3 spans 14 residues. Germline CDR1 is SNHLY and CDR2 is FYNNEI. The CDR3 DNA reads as TGTGCCAGCAATGGTAGGACTAGCACAGATACGCAGTATTTT. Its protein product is CASNGRTSTDTQYF.

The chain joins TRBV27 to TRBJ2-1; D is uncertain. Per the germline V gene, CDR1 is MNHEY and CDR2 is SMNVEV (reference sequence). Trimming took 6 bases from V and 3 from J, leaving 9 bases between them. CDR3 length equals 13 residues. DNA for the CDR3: TGTGCCAGCAGCTCTGACGGCTACAATGAGCAGTTCTTC. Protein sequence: CASSSDGYNEQFF.

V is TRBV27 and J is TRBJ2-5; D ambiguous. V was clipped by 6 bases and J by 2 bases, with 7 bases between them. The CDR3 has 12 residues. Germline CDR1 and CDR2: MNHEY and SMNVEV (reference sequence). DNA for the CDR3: TGTGCCAGCAGAAATCTTCAAGAGACCCAGTACTTC. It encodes CASRNLQETQYF.

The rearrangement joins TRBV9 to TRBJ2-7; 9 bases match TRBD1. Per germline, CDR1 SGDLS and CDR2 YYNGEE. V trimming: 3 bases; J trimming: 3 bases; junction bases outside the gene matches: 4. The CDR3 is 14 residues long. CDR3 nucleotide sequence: TGTGCCAGCAGCGGGACAGGGGTGGGCTACGAGCAGTACTTC. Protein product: CASSGTGVGYEQYF.

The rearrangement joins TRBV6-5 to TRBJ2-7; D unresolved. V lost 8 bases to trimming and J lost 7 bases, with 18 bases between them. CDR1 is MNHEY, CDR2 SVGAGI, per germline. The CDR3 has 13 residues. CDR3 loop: CASLQLRGFEQYF. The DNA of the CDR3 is TGTGCCAGCCTCCAGCTGCGAGGCTTTGAGCAGTACTTC.

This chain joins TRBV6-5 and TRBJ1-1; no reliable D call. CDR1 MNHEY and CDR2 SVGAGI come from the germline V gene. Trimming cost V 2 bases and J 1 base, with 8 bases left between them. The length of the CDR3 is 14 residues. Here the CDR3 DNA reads TGTGCCAGCAGTTACCAGACCGCGAACACTGAAGCTTTCTTT. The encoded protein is CASSYQTANTEAFF.

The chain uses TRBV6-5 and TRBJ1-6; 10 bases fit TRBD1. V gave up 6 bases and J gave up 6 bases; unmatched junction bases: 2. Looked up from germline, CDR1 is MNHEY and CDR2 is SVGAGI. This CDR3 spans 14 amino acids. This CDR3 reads CASSRTGGNSPLHF. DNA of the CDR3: TGTGCCAGCAGCCGGACAGGGGGTAATTCACCCCTCCACTTT.

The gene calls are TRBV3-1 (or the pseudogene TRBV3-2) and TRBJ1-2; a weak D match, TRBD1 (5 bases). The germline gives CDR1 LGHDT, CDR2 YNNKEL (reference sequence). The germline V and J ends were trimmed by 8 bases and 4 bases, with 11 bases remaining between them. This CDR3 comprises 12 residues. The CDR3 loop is CASGRATYGYTF. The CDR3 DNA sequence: TGTGCCAGCGGCAGGGCCACCTATGGCTACACCTTC.

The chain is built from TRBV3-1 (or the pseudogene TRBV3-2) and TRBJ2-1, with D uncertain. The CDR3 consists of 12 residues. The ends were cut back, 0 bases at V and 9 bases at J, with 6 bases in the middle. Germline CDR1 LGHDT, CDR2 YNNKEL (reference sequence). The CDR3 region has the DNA TGTGCCAGCAGCCAAGAGGTTGGTGAGCAGTTCTTC. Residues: CASSQEVGEQFF.

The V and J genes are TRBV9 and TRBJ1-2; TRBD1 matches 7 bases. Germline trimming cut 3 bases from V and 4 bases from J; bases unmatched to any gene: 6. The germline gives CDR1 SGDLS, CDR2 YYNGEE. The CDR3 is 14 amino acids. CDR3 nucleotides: TGTGCCAGCAGCGAAACGACAGGGTCCTATGGCTACACCTTC. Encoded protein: CASSETTGSYGYTF.

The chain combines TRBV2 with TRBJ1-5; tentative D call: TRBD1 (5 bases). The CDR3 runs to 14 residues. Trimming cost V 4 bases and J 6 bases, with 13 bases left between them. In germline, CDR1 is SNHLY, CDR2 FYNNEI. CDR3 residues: CASSVLGEFQPQHF. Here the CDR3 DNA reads TGTGCCAGCAGTGTTTTAGGGGAATTTCAGCCCCAGCATTTT.

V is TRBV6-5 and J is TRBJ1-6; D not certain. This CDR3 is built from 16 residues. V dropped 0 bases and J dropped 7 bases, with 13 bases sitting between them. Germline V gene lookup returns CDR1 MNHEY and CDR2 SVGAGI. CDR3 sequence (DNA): TGTGCCAGCAGTTACTCCTCTGGCAGCCCCAATTCACCCCTCCACTTT. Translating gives CASSYSSGSPNSPLHF.

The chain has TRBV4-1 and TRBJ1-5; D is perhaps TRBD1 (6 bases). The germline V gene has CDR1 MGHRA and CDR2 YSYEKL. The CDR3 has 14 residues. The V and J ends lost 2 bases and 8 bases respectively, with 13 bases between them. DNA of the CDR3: TGCGCCAGCAGCCAACAGGGGTTCAAGGAGCCCCAGCATTTT. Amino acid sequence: CASSQQGFKEPQHF.

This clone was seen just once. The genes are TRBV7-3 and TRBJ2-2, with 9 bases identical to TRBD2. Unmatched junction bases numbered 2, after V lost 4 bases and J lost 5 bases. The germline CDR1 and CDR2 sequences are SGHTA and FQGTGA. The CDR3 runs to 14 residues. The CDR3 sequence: CASSSAGGTGELFF. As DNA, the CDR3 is TGTGCCAGCAGCTCAGCGGGGGGTACCGGGGAGCTGTTTTTT.

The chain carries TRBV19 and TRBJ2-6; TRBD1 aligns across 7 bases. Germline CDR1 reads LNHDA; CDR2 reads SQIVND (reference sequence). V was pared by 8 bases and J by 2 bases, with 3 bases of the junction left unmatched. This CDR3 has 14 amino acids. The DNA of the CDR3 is TGTGCCAGTGCTGACAGGGCTGGGGCCAACGTCCTGACTTTC. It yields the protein CASADRAGANVLTF.

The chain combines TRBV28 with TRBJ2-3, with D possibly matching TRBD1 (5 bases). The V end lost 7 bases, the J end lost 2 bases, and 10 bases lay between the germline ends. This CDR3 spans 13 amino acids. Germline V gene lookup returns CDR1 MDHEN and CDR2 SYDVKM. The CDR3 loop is CASTQGDTDTQYF. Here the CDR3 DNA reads TGTGCCAGCACTCAGGGCGACACAGATACGCAGTATTTT.

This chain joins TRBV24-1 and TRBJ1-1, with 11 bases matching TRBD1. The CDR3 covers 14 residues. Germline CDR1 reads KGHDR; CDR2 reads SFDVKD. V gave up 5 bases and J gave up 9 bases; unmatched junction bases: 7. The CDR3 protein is CATSGTGTGGKAFF. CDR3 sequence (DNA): TGTGCCACCAGTGGAACCGGGACAGGGGGGAAAGCTTTCTTT.